The 25 T cell receptor beta chains below come from one sample, sequenced in a study of T cells after yellow fever vaccination. Via MiXCR, TCRdb re-called the 5' RACE reads, giving one row per CDR3 protein. The sample holds approximately 110,000 distinct CDR3 sequences, 7.4% seen once. The starting material was CD4+ T cells sorted from PBMCs, obtained around 10 days after the first yellow fever vaccination. All receptors derive from a man aged 18 to 30 who received the YFV17D yellow fever vaccine.

This clonotype was seen many times. The chain uses TRBV2 and TRBJ2-7, with TRBD2 matching 8 bases. V trimming: 8 bases; J trimming: 3 bases; junction bases outside the gene matches: 6. This CDR3 has 13 amino acids. In germline, CDR1 is SNHLY, CDR2 FYNNEI. The CDR3 DNA is TGTGCCAGCTTAGGACTAGCCGACTACGAGCAGTACGTC. This translates into CASLGLADYEQYV.

This clonotype was recorded many times. The genes are TRBV27 and TRBJ2-3, with TRBD2 identical over 8 bases. Germline V gives CDR1 MNHEY, CDR2 SMNVEV (reference sequence). CDR3 length: 16 residues. V gave up 0 bases and J gave up 4 bases; unmatched junction bases: 6. Here the CDR3 reads CASSLSYSGEADTQYF. CDR3 coding DNA: TGTGCCAGCAGTTTATCGTATAGCGGGGAGGCAGATACGCAGTATTTT.

This clonotype has at least ten counts. The chain links TRBV28 to TRBJ2-3; TRBD2 matches 14 bases. The CDR3 totals 18 residues. From germline, CDR1 is MDHEN and CDR2 SYDVKM. J was trimmed by 0 bases and V by 5 bases; bases with no gene match: 7. The CDR3 sequence: CASSTPGLAGDSTDTQYF. DNA of the CDR3: TGTGCCAGCAGTACTCCGGGACTAGCGGGGGATAGCACAGATACGCAGTATTTT.

In this sample, this clonotype turned up a few times. The chain couples TRBV11-2 to TRBJ2-3; 7 bases fit TRBD2. The length of the CDR3 is 19 residues. Germline lookup yields CDR1 SGHAT and CDR2 FQNNGV. The V segment lost 0 bases and the J segment 3 bases; nucleotides outside the gene matches: 15. As DNA, the CDR3 is TGTGCCAGCAGCTTAGAGGGGCATAGCTCACGGCGGGGGACAGATACGCAGTATTTT. Protein product: CASSLEGHSSRRGTDTQYF.

This clonotype appeared many times. The chain employs TRBV12-3 or TRBV12-4 and TRBJ2-1; 9 positions match TRBD1. CDR3 length equals 15 residues. The junction had 7 bases not matched to a gene; V was cut back by 6 bases and J by 4 bases. CDR3 DNA sequence: TGTGCCAGCAGCCTCGACAGGGGGGCGTACAATGAGCAGTTCTTC. Translated: CASSLDRGAYNEQFF.

This clonotype was seen just once. This could be a read error, since a much larger clone is one nucleotide away. The chain links TRBV10-3 to TRBJ1-6; 10 nucleotides align to TRBD1. The germline V gene encodes CDR1 ENHRY and CDR2 SYGVKD. The CDR3 loop spans 17 amino acids. CDR3 in amino acids: CAICESIPGQGYSTLHF. CDR3 DNA sequence: TGTGCCATCTGTGAGTCAATTCCGGGACAGGGGTATTCGACCCTCCACTTT.

In this sample, this clonotype turned up many times. The CDR3, as DNA: TGTGCCAGCAGGGCTAGCGGGGGGTCGCAGTTCTTC. Translated, it gives CASRASGGSQFF. This chain uses TRBV2 with TRBJ2-1; TRBD2 matches 11 bases. This CDR3 contains 12 residues. Trimming cost V 6 bases and J 12 bases; bases outside gene matches: 4. Germline CDR1 and CDR2: SNHLY and FYNNEI.

This clonotype was counted ten times or more. The chain joins TRBV29-1 to TRBJ2-5; a possible D gene is TRBD1 (5 bases). V lost 4 bases, J lost 3 bases, and 9 bases lay in between. The germline V gene encodes CDR1 SQVTM and CDR2 ANQGSEA. The CDR3 has 12 residues. The CDR3 DNA is TGCAGCGTTGGGACAACCGAAGAGACCCAGTACTTC. It yields the protein CSVGTTEETQYF. Supplemented by reference TRBV29-1 and TRBJ2-5, the full variable domain reads SAVISQKPSRDICQRGTSLTIQCQVDSQVTMMFWYRQQPGQSLTLIATANQGSEATYESGFVIDKFPISRPNLTFSTLTVSNMSPEDSSIYLCSVGTTEETQYFGPGTRLLVL.

This clonotype appeared many times. V and J are TRBV2 and TRBJ2-1; 11 bases fit TRBD2. V lost 0 bases to trimming and J lost 0 bases; unmatched junction nucleotides: 4. Looked up from germline, CDR1 is SNHLY and CDR2 is FYNNEI. The CDR3 loop spans 18 amino acids. DNA of the CDR3: TGTGCCAGCAGTGAAGCGCTTCTAGCGGGGGGCTCCTACAATGAGCAGTTCTTC. It codes for CASSEALLAGGSYNEQFF.

The sample holds many counts of this clonotype. The chain joins TRBV9 to TRBJ1-6; perhaps TRBD1 as D (5 bases). CDR3 length: 15 amino acids. The germline gives CDR1 SGDLS, CDR2 YYNGEE. V was shortened by 7 bases and J by 3 bases, with 14 bases between the two germline ends. CDR3: CASGGGRDYNSPLHF. The CDR3 DNA is TGTGCCAGCGGGGGGGGACGGGACTATAATTCACCCCTCCACTTT.

In its sample, this clonotype was seen many times. This chain joins TRBV7-2 and TRBJ2-2, with TRBD2 as a possible D gene (5 bases). The germline CDR1 and CDR2 sequences are SGHTA and FQGNSA. The V end lost 5 bases, the J end lost 6 bases, and 10 bases lay between the germline ends. This CDR3 comprises 13 residues. CDR3 nucleotide sequence: TGTGCCAGCAGCGCTAGGACTGCCGGGGAGCTGTTTTTT. Protein: CASSARTAGELFF.

The rearrangement links TRBV12-3 or TRBV12-4 to TRBJ2-2; possible D gene TRBD2, 5 bases. The CDR3 has 12 residues. Trimming pared 7 bases from V and 3 bases from J, leaving 6 bases between. The CDR3 DNA sequence: TGTGCCAGCAAGGGAGACACCGGGGAGCTGTTTTTT. This gives the protein CASKGDTGELFF.

This clonotype came up many times. At one boundary the junction diverges from the germline segment, which might be a read error. The V and J genes are TRBV3-1 and TRBJ2-5; 14 nucleotides match TRBD2. This CDR3 region has 16 residues. The V gene's germline CDR1 is LGHDT and CDR2 YNNKEL (reference sequence). The CDR3 coding sequence is TGTGCCAGCAGCCATCCCACAAGACTAGCGGGGGGGATATCCCCTTTC. Translating it yields CASSHPTRLAGGISPF.

V is TRBV4-1 and J is TRBJ1-2; TRBD1 aligns across 9 bases. V trimming: 1 base; J trimming: 8 bases; junction bases outside the gene matches: 8. The germline V gene encodes CDR1 MGHRA and CDR2 YSYEKL. The CDR3 has 15 amino acids. Written as DNA, the CDR3 is TGCGCCAGCAGCCAAGCCGGGACAGGGTTACGGGGCTACACCTTC. Its protein product is CASSQAGTGLRGYTF.

This clonotype was counted many times. The V and J genes are TRBV5-1 and TRBJ2-3; no definite D call. Germline loops: CDR1 SGHRS, CDR2 YFSETQ. This CDR3 contains 14 residues. V dropped 2 bases and J dropped 3 bases, with 10 bases sitting between them. The CDR3 loop reads CASSFGSVTDTQYF. The CDR3 region has the DNA TGCGCCAGCAGCTTTGGTTCCGTAACAGATACGCAGTATTTT.

This clonotype was picked up many times. The chain employs TRBV5-1 and TRBJ2-5; weak D call: TRBD2 (6 bases). Trimming left V 1 base short and J 7 bases short, with 14 bases between. The CDR3 loop spans 14 amino acids. The germline V gene encodes CDR1 SGHRS and CDR2 YFSETQ. CDR3 DNA sequence: TGCGCCAGCAGCTTGTACGGCGGGGAAGGGACCCAGTACTTC. As protein: CASSLYGGEGTQYF.

This clonotype was seen at least ten times. The chain has TRBV7-2 and TRBJ2-6, with D perhaps TRBD1 (5 bases). The CDR3 sequence is 15 residues long. Germline V gene data show CDR1 as SGHTA and CDR2 as FQGNSA. Trimming took off 3 bases at V and 4 bases at J, with 10 bases between the two ends. Written as DNA, the CDR3 is TGTGCCAGCAGCTTGACAGTCCTCGGGGCCAACGTCCTGACTTTC. This translates into CASSLTVLGANVLTF.

This clonotype was detected many times. V gene TRBV10-1 combines with J gene TRBJ2-5; tentative D call: TRBD2 (7 bases). Trimming cost V 6 bases and J 5 bases, with 22 bases left between them. CDR1 is WNHNN and CDR2 is SYGVQD in the germline V gene (reference sequence). This CDR3 is built from 16 residues. CDR3 nucleotides: TGCGCCAGCAGCGACTCGGGAGTCGGGGGGCAGGAGACCCAGTACTTC. Protein product: CASSDSGVGGQETQYF.

This clonotype occurred many times. The chain recombines TRBV6-1 with TRBJ2-3; no reliable D call. In germline, CDR1 is MNHNS, CDR2 SASEGT. Between the trimmed V and J ends, which lost 6 bases and 1 base, there was a span of 14 bases. The CDR3 runs to 15 residues. This CDR3 is CASRDIDAGTDTQYF. CDR3 nucleotides: TGTGCCAGCAGGGATATCGATGCGGGCACAGATACGCAGTATTTT.

This clonotype was counted between two and nine times. The rearrangement uses TRBV12-3 or TRBV12-4 and TRBJ2-2; 8 nucleotides align to TRBD1. This CDR3 spans 15 amino acids. The ends lost 5 bases at V and 4 bases at J; junction bases unmatched: 6. The CDR3 loop reads CASSARTGRTGELFF. The CDR3 DNA follows: TGTGCCAGCAGTGCTAGGACAGGGCGCACCGGGGAGCTGTTTTTT.

This clonotype has ten or more counts. The chain employs TRBV12-3 or TRBV12-4 and TRBJ2-7; the D is unclear. CDR3 length: 13 residues. The ends were cut back, 3 bases at V and 2 bases at J, with 8 bases in the middle. The CDR3 sequence: CASSFDRAYEQYF. CDR3 sequence (DNA): TGTGCCAGCAGTTTTGATCGGGCCTACGAGCAGTACTTC.

This clonotype came up many times. V usage is TRBV5-1 and J usage is TRBJ1-2; TRBD1 matches at 9 bases. The germline V gene encodes CDR1 SGHRS and CDR2 YFSETQ. This CDR3 has 15 amino acids. Trimming at V came to 3 bases and at J to 8 bases, leaving 11 bases not matched to a gene. The CDR3 DNA sequence: TGCGCCAGCAGCTCGGACAGGGGTTATTCGGCGGGCTACACCTTC. It yields the protein CASSSDRGYSAGYTF.

At least ten counts were recorded for this clonotype. The V call is TRBV12-3 or TRBV12-4, the J call TRBJ2-1; weak D call: TRBD1 (6 bases). CDR3 length: 14 residues. Trimming removed 6 bases at V and 9 bases at J, with 18 bases between. The CDR3 DNA sequence: TGTGCCAGCAGCTGGGGCAGGGGTAGGGGTGAGCAGTTCTTC. Its protein product is CASSWGRGRGEQFF.

There are many counts of this clonotype. V gene TRBV9 combines with J gene TRBJ2-3; tentatively, D is TRBD1 (6 bases). The germline gives CDR1 SGDLS, CDR2 YYNGEE. The CDR3 loop spans 15 amino acids. V lost 0 bases and J 6 bases, leaving 14 bases between the germline ends. CDR3 amino acids: CASSVDRARLDTQYF. The CDR3 nucleotides read TGTGCCAGCAGCGTAGACAGGGCCCGACTTGATACGCAGTATTTT. The complete variable domain, with remaining parts taken from reference TRBV9 and TRBJ2-3, reads DSGVTQTPKHLITATGQRVTLRCSPRSGDLSVYWYQQSLDQGLQFLIQYYNGEERAKGNILERFSAQQFPDLHSELNLSSLELGDSALYFCASSVDRARLDTQYFGPGTRLTVL.

J is TRBJ2-1 and V is TRBV7-2; 8 bases agree with TRBD2. J was trimmed by 6 bases and V by 3 bases; bases with no gene match: 7. The CDR3 has 15 amino acids. Germline V CDR1 and CDR2: SGHTA, FQGNSA. The chain's CDR3 is CASSLPAGDVNEQFF. CDR3 coding DNA: TGTGCCAGCAGCTTGCCAGCGGGGGATGTCAATGAGCAGTTCTTC.